This TCR beta chain was observed in a study of shared clonotypes between healthy human individuals. The germline V gene encodes CDR1 SGDLS and CDR2 YYNGEE. The CDR3 extends over 18 amino acids. The germline V and J ends were trimmed by 3 bases and 2 bases, with 22 bases remaining between them. Produced via immunoSEQ multiplex PCR; TCRdb's table is partial and in-frame only. Among around 690,000 clones, 90% were seen once, and the ten largest hold approximately 35%. The chain couples TRBV9 to TRBJ2-3, with D maybe TRBD1 (6 bases). This clonotype was sampled from a man younger than 30 in good health. Some clones in this sample may be carry-over from other donors' samples. The specimen was memory CD8+ T cells from PBMCs. Described subset: CD45RO+ cells pooled with CCR7-negative TemRA cells. The CDR3 sequence is CASSAIRGRGSPTDTQYF. The CDR3, as DNA: TGTGCCAGCAGCGCTATTAGGGGCAGGGGATCACCCACAGATACGCAGTATTTT.